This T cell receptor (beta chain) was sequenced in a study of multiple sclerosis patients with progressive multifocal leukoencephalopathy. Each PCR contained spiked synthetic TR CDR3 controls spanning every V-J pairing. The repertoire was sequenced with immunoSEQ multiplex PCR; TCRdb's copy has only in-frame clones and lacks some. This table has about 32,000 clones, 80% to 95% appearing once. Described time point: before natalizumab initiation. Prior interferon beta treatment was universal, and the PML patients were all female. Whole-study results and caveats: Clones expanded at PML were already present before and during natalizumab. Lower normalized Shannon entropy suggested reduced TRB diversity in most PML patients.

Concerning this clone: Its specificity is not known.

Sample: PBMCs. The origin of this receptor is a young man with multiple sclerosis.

The CDR3 here is CATSPRTSGSSETQYF. DNA of the CDR3: TGTGCCACCAGCCCGCGGACTAGCGGGAGTTCAGAGACCCAGTACTTC. This chain connects TRBV15 to TRBJ2-5; 13 nucleotides line up with TRBD2. Germline V gene data show CDR1 as LNHNV and CDR2 as YYDKDF (reference sequence). The CDR3 has 16 residues. Trimming cost V 5 bases and J 4 bases; bases outside gene matches: 7.